This T cell receptor beta chain came from a study of shared clonotypes between healthy human individuals. Points from the study as a whole: Larger estimated richness was generally recorded for naive subsets relative to memory subsets. The study found lower generation probabilities in non-shared clonotypes than in those shared by all four donors.

The CDR3 runs to 13 residues. Trimming pared 8 bases from V and 4 bases from J, leaving 14 bases between. CDR1 is LNHDA and CDR2 is SQIVND in the germline V gene (reference sequence). Every subset had its genomic DNA shared out evenly among several immunoSEQ plates. In the sorted-subset replicate PCRs, 200 ng DNA, 25,000 to 30,000 T cell genomes, was used. TCRdb's table, derived via immunoSEQ multiplex PCR, lists solely in-frame clones and lacks some. The sample shows approximately 600,000 clones, roughly 95% of them seen only once. Note on this clone: As yet, its antigen is unknown.

Naivety among CD8 cells was defined by CD45RO negativity and positive CCR7 selection, thereby excluding terminally differentiated effector memory CD45RA+ cells. The V and J genes are TRBV19 and TRBJ1-2; a weak D match, TRBD1 (6 bases). The TCR originated in a woman aged 30 to 39 in good health. Sequences were obtained from naive CD8+ T cells sorted from blood. For the CDR3, the DNA is TGTGCCAGTCGGGAGGGGGTTGGCTATGGCTACACCTTC. It translates to CASREGVGYGYTF.